The 14 T cell receptor beta chains in this list originate from one sample, sequenced in a study of blood T cell repertoires in COVID-19. The assay was immunoSEQ multiplex PCR, and TCRdb's table has in-frame clones only and misses some. The sample has hundreds of thousands of clones; approximately 89% are singletons. Sequencing was performed on PBMCs or T cells enriched from blood (not recorded which). Source of these receptors: a woman in her forties with acute COVID-19.

This clone was seen only a few times. V is TRBV19 and J is TRBJ1-2, with D possibly being TRBD1 (6 bases). Germline loops: CDR1 LNHDA, CDR2 SQIVND (reference sequence). V was shortened by 5 bases and J by 3 bases, with 7 bases between the two germline ends. The CDR3 extends over 12 amino acids. This CDR3 is CASSYRDYGYTF. CDR3 sequence (DNA): TGTGCCAGTAGTTACAGGGACTATGGCTACACCTTC.

The chain is built from TRBV19 and TRBJ1-6; 7 bases map to TRBD1. CDR3 length: 13 residues. After removal of 6 bases from V and 8 bases from J, the junction contained 4 bases not matched to a gene. CDR1 and CDR2 (germline): LNHDA, SQIVND (reference sequence). CDR3 in amino acids: CASRRDSHSPLHF. The DNA of the CDR3 is TGTGCCAGTAGGCGGGACAGCCATTCACCCCTCCACTTT.

This chain connects TRBV27 to TRBJ1-5; no definite D call. The germline V gene has CDR1 MNHEY and CDR2 SMNVEV (reference sequence). V was trimmed by 11 bases and J by 7 bases, leaving 18 bases between them. This CDR3 spans 13 amino acids. CDR3 sequence (DNA): TGTGCCTCCAGCGCCCGGGGTAACCAGCCCCAGCATTTT. Residues: CASSARGNQPQHF.

The V and J genes are TRBV19 and TRBJ2-3; 11 bases map to TRBD2. The V gene's germline CDR1 is LNHDA and CDR2 SQIVND (reference sequence). The CDR3 runs 23 residues. V trimming: 5 bases; J trimming: 2 bases; junction bases outside the gene matches: 27. For the CDR3, the DNA is TGTGCCAGTAGTCTAATATACCCAAGACTAGCGGGGAACCAACTACTTCCCACAGATACGCAGTATTTT. It specifies CASSLIYPRLAGNQLLPTDTQYF.

The rearrangement joins TRBV3-1 (or the pseudogene TRBV3-2) to TRBJ1-3; D uncertain. Trimming stripped 5 bases from V and 2 bases from J, with 10 bases between. There are 14 residues in the CDR3. Germline CDR1 LGHDT, CDR2 YNNKEL (reference sequence). The CDR3 DNA follows: TGTGCCAGCAGCGAAAGCGGGGCTGGAAACACCATATATTTT. Its translation is CASSESGAGNTIYF.

The V call is TRBV12-3 or TRBV12-4, the J call TRBJ1-1; D might be TRBD1 (5 bases). Deletions cut 6 bases from V and 4 bases from J, with 12 bases between. The length of the CDR3 is 13 residues. CDR3 residues: CASRPSDSTEAFF. The CDR3 DNA is TGTGCCAGCAGACCATCCGACAGCACTGAAGCTTTCTTT.

V and J are TRBV28 and TRBJ1-5; the D is unclear. CDR1 is MDHEN and CDR2 is SYDVKM in the germline V gene. CDR3 length equals 13 residues. The V end was cut by 6 bases, the J end by 7 bases, with 13 bases between. CDR3 residues: CASRTVPGQPQHF. In DNA, the CDR3 is TGTGCCAGCAGAACAGTTCCGGGGCAGCCCCAGCATTTT.

J is TRBJ2-7 and V is TRBV27; 10 nucleotides match TRBD2. Germline CDR1 and CDR2: MNHEY and SMNVEV (reference sequence). Trimming at V came to 3 bases and at J to 6 bases, leaving 5 bases not matched to a gene. The CDR3 is 14 residues long. As DNA, the CDR3 is TGTGCCAGCAGTTTGACTAGCGGGTCCGTCGAGCAGTACGTC. It yields the protein CASSLTSGSVEQYV.

The V call is TRBV9, the J call TRBJ2-1, with 9 bases lining up with TRBD2. This CDR3 comprises 16 residues. CDR1 and CDR2 (germline): SGDLS, YYNGEE. The ends lost 4 bases at V and 9 bases at J; junction bases unmatched: 14. In DNA form, the CDR3 reads TGTGCCAGCAGCCCAGTAGCGGGAGTGAGGGGTATTGAGCAGTTCTTC. Translation gives CASSPVAGVRGIEQFF. The variable domain in full, completed from reference TRBV9 and TRBJ2-1, reads DSGVTQTPKHLITATGQRVTLRCSPRSGDLSVYWYQQSLDQGLQFLIQYYNGEERAKGNILERFSAQQFPDLHSELNLSSLELGDSALYFCASSPVAGVRGIEQFFGPGTRLTVL.

The rearrangement links TRBV7-9 to TRBJ2-4; D call uncertain. The V gene's germline CDR1 is SEHNR and CDR2 FQNEAQ (reference sequence). This CDR3 region has 12 residues. V dropped 5 bases and J dropped 8 bases, with 10 bases sitting between them. CDR3: CASSQTQDIQYF. In DNA, the CDR3 is TGTGCCAGCAGCCAGACCCAGGACATTCAGTACTTC.

In its sample, this clone was seen once. The chain joins TRBV4-2 to TRBJ2-7, with D possibly matching TRBD2 (5 bases). Germline CDR1 LGHNA, CDR2 YNFKEQ. The CDR3 consists of 15 residues. Trimming took off 0 bases at V and 1 base at J, with 10 bases between the two ends. This CDR3 is CASSQDPGDSYEQYF. CDR3 in DNA: TGTGCCAGCAGCCAAGATCCCGGGGATTCCTACGAGCAGTACTTC.

The CDR3 DNA follows: TGTGCCAGCAGCTTGGGGACTAGCGGCCGGGAGACCCAGTACTTC. Encoded protein: CASSLGTSGRETQYF. The chain has TRBV7-9 and TRBJ2-5; 11 bases fit TRBD2. The germline V gene encodes CDR1 SEHNR and CDR2 FQNEAQ (reference sequence). V shed 3 bases, J shed 5 bases, and the junction held 5 bases outside the gene matches. The CDR3 covers 15 residues.

The chain is built from TRBV7-9 and TRBJ2-5, with D perhaps matching TRBD2 (6 bases). Trimming stripped 7 bases from V and 4 bases from J, with 22 bases between. CDR3 length equals 16 residues. CDR1 is SEHNR and CDR2 is FQNEAQ in the germline V gene (reference sequence). The CDR3 DNA is TGTGCCAGCATCAAGGGTGGGGGGATAGACGGAGAGACCCAGTACTTC. Translating it yields CASIKGGGIDGETQYF. Filled out from reference TRBV7-9 and TRBJ2-5, the complete variable domain reads DTGVSQNPRHKITKRGQNVTFRCDPISEHNRLYWYRQTLGQGPEFLTYFQNEAQLEKSRLLSDRFSAERPKGSFSTLEIQRTEQGDSAMYLCASIKGGGIDGETQYFGPGTRLLVL.

The chain carries TRBV21-1 and TRBJ2-3; the table assigns TRBD1, which was not confirmed against the DNA. TRBV21-1 is a documented pseudogene. This CDR3 has 18 amino acids. The CDR3 protein is CASSRILPGAETTDTQYF. The CDR3, as DNA: TGTGCCAGCAGCAGAATCCTTCCAGGGGCAGAAACCACAGATACGCAGTATTTT.